Presented here are 2 T cell receptor beta chains from one specimen sequenced in a study of T cells after yellow fever vaccination. TCRdb itself ran the 5' RACE reads through MiXCR, one entry per CDR3 protein. The sample includes around 590,000 distinct CDR3 sequences, roughly an eighth of them seen just once. The starting material was PBMCs, obtained on the day of the yellow fever booster vaccination. These receptors were collected from a man aged 30 to 39 who received the YFV17D yellow fever vaccine.

This clonotype has a handful of counts. The gene calls are TRBV20-1 and TRBJ2-7, with a possible D match to TRBD1 (6 bases). The V gene's germline CDR1 is DFQATT and CDR2 SNEGSKA (reference sequence). The V end was cut by 4 bases, the J end by 1 base, with 14 bases between. The CDR3 is 14 amino acids. CDR3 sequence (DNA): TGCAGTGCTATGGATTACGGACAGTCCTACGAGCAGTACTTC. It codes for CSAMDYGQSYEQYF.

This sequence joins TRBV20-1 and TRBJ1-1; 9 bases are a match to TRBD1. Germline CDR1 DFQATT, CDR2 SNEGSKA (reference sequence). The CDR3 runs to 17 residues. The V and J ends lost 3 bases and 1 base, in that order; junction bases with no gene match: 12. The CDR3 nucleotides read TGCAGTGCTAGGAGACCGGGACAGGGAGGGGCGAACACTGAAGCTTTCTTT. Translating gives CSARRPGQGGANTEAFF.